A single sample is the source of the 2 T cell receptor beta chains below, sequenced in a study of blood T cell repertoires in COVID-19. Generated by immunoSEQ multiplex PCR, the TCRdb table keeps only in-frame clones and is missing some. The sample consists of over 250,000 clones, around 90% of them appearing once. What was sequenced was PBMCs or T cells enriched from blood (not recorded which). These receptors all come from a woman between 45 and 65 years old who had recovered from COVID-19.

The chain joins TRBV7-9 to TRBJ1-6; 9 positions match TRBD1. The length of the CDR3 is 15 residues. Germline CDR1 is SEHNR and CDR2 is FQNEAQ (reference sequence). The V segment lost 4 bases and the J segment 9 bases; nucleotides outside the gene matches: 7. CDR3 sequence: CASSSRTGQGSPLHF. The CDR3 DNA follows: TGTGCCAGCAGCTCACGAACGGGACAGGGTTCACCCCTCCACTTT.

The chain couples TRBV14 to TRBJ2-7, with 8 bases lining up with TRBD2. Unmatched junction bases numbered 12, after V lost 1 base and J lost 4 bases. Germline lookup yields CDR1 SGHDN and CDR2 FVKESK. This CDR3 has 17 residues. In DNA form, the CDR3 reads TGTGCCAGCAGCCAAGCGGAGCGGGAGCCCGGTATTTACGAGCAGTACTTC. Amino acids: CASSQAEREPGIYEQYF.